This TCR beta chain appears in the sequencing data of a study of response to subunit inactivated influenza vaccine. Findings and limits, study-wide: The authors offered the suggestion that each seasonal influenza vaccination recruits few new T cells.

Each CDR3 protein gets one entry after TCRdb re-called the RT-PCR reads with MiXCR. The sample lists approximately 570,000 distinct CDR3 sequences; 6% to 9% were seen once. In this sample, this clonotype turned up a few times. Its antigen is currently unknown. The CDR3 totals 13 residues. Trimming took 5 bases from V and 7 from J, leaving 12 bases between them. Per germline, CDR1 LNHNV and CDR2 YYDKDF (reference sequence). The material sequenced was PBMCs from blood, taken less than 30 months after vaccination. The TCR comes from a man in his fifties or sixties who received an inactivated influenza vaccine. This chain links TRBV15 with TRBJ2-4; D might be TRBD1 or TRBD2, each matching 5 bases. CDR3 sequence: CATSWGWRNIQYF. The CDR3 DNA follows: TGTGCCACCAGCTGGGGGTGGAGGAACATTCAGTACTTC.